This paragraph covers one T cell receptor (beta chain) sequence. Authors' data handling: Estimation of nucleated cell counts was performed using reference gene primer amplification. Assay used: immunoSEQ multiplex PCR; TCRdb lists only in-frame clones, some missing. The V and J calls and clone size are taken from that table; D and trimming were inferred from the DNA. The sample has more than 95,000 clones; almost 70% are singletons. This entry is derived from a study of blood T cell repertoires in COVID-19. As for the study in general: Acute and convalescent COVID-19 specimens originated in the United States, Italy and Spain. Sources were T cells, B-cell-depleted T cells, or PBMCs; the material itself was cDNA or gDNA.

The receptor was isolated from a woman aged 65 to 85 with acute or convalescent COVID-19. The sequenced sample consisted of peripheral blood.

CDR3 loop: CASSVGPTPDRGRETQYF. The CDR3 nucleotides are TGTGCCAGCAGCGTAGGCCCTACCCCAGACAGGGGGCGAGAGACCCAGTACTTC. The V call is TRBV9, the J call TRBJ2-5; 10 bases fit TRBD1. CDR1 is SGDLS, CDR2 YYNGEE, per germline. The CDR3 totals 18 residues. The J segment lost 4 bases and the V segment lost 0 bases, leaving 12 bases of the junction unmatched. The variable domain in full, with the rest retrieved from reference TRBV9 and TRBJ2-5, is DSGVTQTPKHLITATGQRVTLRCSPRSGDLSVYWYQQSLDQGLQFLIQYYNGEERAKGNILERFSAQQFPDLHSELNLSSLELGDSALYFCASSVGPTPDRGRETQYFGPGTRLLVL.